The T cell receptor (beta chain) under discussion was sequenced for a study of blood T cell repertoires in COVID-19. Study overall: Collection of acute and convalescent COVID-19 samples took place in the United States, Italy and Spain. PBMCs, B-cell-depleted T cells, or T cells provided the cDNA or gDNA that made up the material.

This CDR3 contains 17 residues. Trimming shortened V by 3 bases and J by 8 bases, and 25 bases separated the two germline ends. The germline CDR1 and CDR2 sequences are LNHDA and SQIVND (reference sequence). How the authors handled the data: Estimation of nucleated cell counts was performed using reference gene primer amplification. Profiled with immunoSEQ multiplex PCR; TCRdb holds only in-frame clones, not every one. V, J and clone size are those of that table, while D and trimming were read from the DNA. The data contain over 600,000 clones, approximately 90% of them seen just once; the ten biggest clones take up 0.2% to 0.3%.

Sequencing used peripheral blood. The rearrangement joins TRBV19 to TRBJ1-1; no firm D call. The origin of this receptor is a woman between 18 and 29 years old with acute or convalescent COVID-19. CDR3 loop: CASSIPRGSTLGREAFF. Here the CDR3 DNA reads TGTGCCAGTAGTATTCCTAGAGGGTCGACACTCGGCCGCGAAGCTTTCTTT. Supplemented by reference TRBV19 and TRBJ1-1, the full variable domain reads DGGITQSPKYLFRKEGQNVTLSCEQNLNHDAMYWYRQDPGQGLRLIYYSQIVNDFQKGDIAEGYSVSREKKESFPLTVTSAQKNPTAFYLCASSIPRGSTLGREAFFGQGTRLTVV.